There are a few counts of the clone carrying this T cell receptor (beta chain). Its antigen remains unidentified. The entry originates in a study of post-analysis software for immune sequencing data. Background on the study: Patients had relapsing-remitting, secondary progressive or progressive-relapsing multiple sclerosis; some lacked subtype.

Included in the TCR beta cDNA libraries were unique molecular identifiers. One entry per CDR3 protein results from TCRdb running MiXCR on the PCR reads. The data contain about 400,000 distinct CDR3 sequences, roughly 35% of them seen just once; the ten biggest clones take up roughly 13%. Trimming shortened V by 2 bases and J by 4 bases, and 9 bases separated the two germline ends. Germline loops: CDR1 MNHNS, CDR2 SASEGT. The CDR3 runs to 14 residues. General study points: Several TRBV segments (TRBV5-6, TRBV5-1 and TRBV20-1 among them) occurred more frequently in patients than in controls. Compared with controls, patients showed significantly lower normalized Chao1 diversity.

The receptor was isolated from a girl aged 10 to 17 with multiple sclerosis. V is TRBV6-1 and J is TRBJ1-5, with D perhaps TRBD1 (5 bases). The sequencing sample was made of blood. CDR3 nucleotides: TGTGCCAGCAGTGAAAACGCAGGGAATCAGCCCCAGCATTTT. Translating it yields CASSENAGNQPQHF.